Shown below are 28 T cell receptor beta chains from a single sample sequenced in a study of blood T cells in healthy people across ages. A second PCR of about 7 to 11 cycles used a sample-barcoded 5' primer and a J-beta primer mix. A single record per CDR3 protein comes from TCRdb applying MiXCR to the 5' RACE reads. The data hold hundreds of thousands of distinct CDR3 sequences, with roughly 56% observed a single time. The sequenced sample consisted of blood. Receptors originate from a man aged 40-49 years in good health.

This clonotype was seen more than once but under ten times. The chain carries TRBV11-2 and TRBJ1-6; D gene uncertain. Germline values: CDR1 SGHAT, CDR2 FQNNGV. The CDR3 is 12 residues long. V was pared by 5 bases and J by 6 bases, with 5 bases between. The CDR3 DNA reads TGTGCCAGCAGCAGGGTTAATTCACCCCTCCACTTT. Its protein product is CASSRVNSPLHF.

The chain couples TRBV20-1 to TRBJ1-1, with 8 bases identical to TRBD1. The CDR3 length is 13 residues. Per the germline V gene, CDR1 is DFQATT and CDR2 is SNEGSKA (reference sequence). V trimming: 0 bases; J trimming: 8 bases; junction bases outside the gene matches: 5. CDR3 sequence reads: CSARDGYRGEAFF. The CDR3 DNA is TGCAGTGCTAGAGATGGCTACAGGGGGGAAGCTTTCTTT.

This clonotype has a handful of counts. The V gene is TRBV10-3, the J gene TRBJ2-7, with D perhaps given as TRBD1 or TRBD2 (5 bases each). CDR3 length equals 13 residues. Trimming removed 10 bases from V and 7 bases from J, with 20 bases in between. CDR1 and CDR2 from the germline V gene are ENHRY and SYGVKD. The CDR3 loop reads CATFGTRSNEQYF. The CDR3 bases are TGTGCCACCTTTGGGACCCGGAGCAATGAGCAGTACTTC.

The chain joins TRBV28 to TRBJ2-3; D not resolved. The CDR3 covers 12 residues. Germline loops: CDR1 MDHEN, CDR2 SYDVKM. Trimming removed 7 bases at V and 6 bases at J, with 11 bases between. CDR3 bases: TGTGCCAGCAACACCGCGCGGGATACGCAGTATTTT. It codes for CASNTARDTQYF.

This clonotype was seen a few times. V usage is TRBV4-2 and J usage is TRBJ2-7, with D possibly TRBD1 on 6 matching bases. CDR1 is LGHNA, CDR2 YNFKEQ, per germline. The germline V and J ends were trimmed by 0 bases and 0 bases, with 12 bases remaining between them. CDR3 size: 16 residues. The CDR3 loop reads CASSQDLGAPSYEQYF. The CDR3 DNA follows: TGTGCCAGCAGCCAAGATCTGGGGGCTCCCTCCTACGAGCAGTACTTC.

The chain is built from TRBV7-6 and TRBJ2-6; D uncertain. The CDR3 consists of 16 residues. Deletions cut 4 bases from V and 0 bases from J, with 10 bases between. The germline V gene has CDR1 SGHVS and CDR2 FNYEAQ. CDR3 coding DNA: TGTGCCAGCAGCTCCGTAAGGTTCTCTGGGGCCAACGTCCTGACTTTC. It codes for CASSSVRFSGANVLTF.

V is TRBV20-1 and J is TRBJ1-6; D not certain. This CDR3 region has 8 residues. V dropped 5 bases and J dropped 15 bases, with 5 bases sitting between them. Germline V gives CDR1 DFQATT, CDR2 SNEGSKA (reference sequence). Written as DNA, the CDR3 is TGCAGTGCTGACGACCTCCACTTT. Translated: CSADDLHF.

The chain employs TRBV14 and TRBJ2-7; 7 nucleotides line up with TRBD1. The CDR3 consists of 15 residues. Unmatched junction bases numbered 5, after V lost 0 bases and J lost 3 bases. Germline values: CDR1 SGHDN, CDR2 FVKESK. For the CDR3, the DNA is TGTGCCAGCAGCCAAGAGGACAGGCCCTTCTACGAGCAGTACTTC. Encoded protein: CASSQEDRPFYEQYF.

The genes are TRBV12-5 and TRBJ1-4; D not resolved. The V and J ends lost 2 bases and 3 bases respectively, with 1 base between them. The CDR3 sequence is 12 residues long. Germline lookup yields CDR1 LGHNT and CDR2 FRNRAP. This CDR3 is CASGLSNEKLFF. CDR3 DNA: TGTGCTAGTGGTTTGTCTAATGAAAAACTGTTTTTT.

V and J are TRBV7-8 and TRBJ1-2; 8 bases line up with TRBD1. V trimming: 2 bases; J trimming: 0 bases; junction bases outside the gene matches: 8. Per the germline V gene, CDR1 is SGHVS and CDR2 is FQNEAQ. The CDR3 is 17 residues long. CDR3 in amino acids: CASSLLTGVAPNYGYTF. The CDR3 region has the DNA TGTGCCAGCAGCTTACTGACAGGGGTAGCCCCTAACTATGGCTACACCTTC.

V and J are TRBV12-3 or TRBV12-4 and TRBJ1-5, with D unresolved. The CDR3 loop spans 15 amino acids. The V gene lost 2 bases and the J gene lost 7 bases, with 15 bases spanning the gap. The CDR3 bases are TGTGCCAGCAGTTTAACGGGCCGCGGGCGGCAGCCCCAGCATTTT. Translated, it gives CASSLTGRGRQPQHF.

CDR3 protein: CAINNRDQETQYF. DNA of the CDR3: TGTGCCATCAACAACAGGGACCAAGAGACCCAGTACTTC. The rearrangement uses TRBV10-3 and TRBJ2-5; D perhaps matches TRBD1 (6 bases). The V end lost 7 bases, the J end lost 0 bases, and 9 bases lay between the germline ends. Germline V gene lookup returns CDR1 ENHRY and CDR2 SYGVKD. This CDR3 spans 13 amino acids.

J is TRBJ2-7 and V is TRBV29-1; possible D gene TRBD2, 5 bases. The CDR3 extends over 12 amino acids. The germline gives CDR1 SQVTM, CDR2 ANQGSEA. Trimming cost V 4 bases and J 1 base, with 8 bases left between them. This CDR3 is CSVVGESYEQYF. DNA of the CDR3: TGCAGCGTTGTGGGAGAGTCCTACGAGCAGTACTTC.

On this clonotype: Being one base from a much bigger clone, this may be a read error. The chain links TRBV7-9 to TRBJ2-5, with a possible D match to TRBD1 (5 bases). Germline V CDR1 and CDR2: SEHNR, FQNEAQ (reference sequence). CDR3 size: 14 residues. The CDR3 reads CAGSSIGAQETQYF. Here the CDR3 DNA reads TGTGCCGGCAGCTCCATAGGGGCCCAAGAGACCCAGTACTTC. Supplemented by reference TRBV7-9 and TRBJ2-5, the full variable domain reads DTGVSQNPRHKITKRGQNVTFRCDPISEHNRLYWYRQTLGQGPEFLTYFQNEAQLEKSRLLSDRFSAERPKGSFSTLEIQRTEQGDSAMYLCAGSSIGAQETQYFGPGTRLLVL.

V usage is TRBV10-3 and J usage is TRBJ2-1; 13 positions agree with TRBD2. Germline lookup yields CDR1 ENHRY and CDR2 SYGVKD. After removal of 6 bases from V and 7 bases from J, the junction contained 3 bases not matched to a gene. This CDR3 spans 14 amino acids. The CDR3 protein is CAIRRTSGSNEQFF. DNA of the CDR3: TGTGCCATCAGGCGGACTAGCGGGAGTAATGAGCAGTTCTTC.

This sequence joins TRBV7-9 and TRBJ2-5; 9 bases align to TRBD1. With the DNA end fitting TRBJ2-7 better, the J assignment may be wrong. Germline CDR1 SEHNR, CDR2 FQNEAQ (reference sequence). The CDR3 has 15 residues. The CDR3 DNA reads as TGTGCCAGCAGCTTTACAGGACAGGGGACCGACGAGCAGTACTTC. Translating gives CASSFTGQGTDEQYF.

Only a few counts were recorded for this clonotype. V is TRBV4-1 and J is TRBJ1-2; tentative D call: TRBD1 (5 bases). The ends were cut back, 1 base at V and 7 bases at J, with 10 bases in the middle. CDR3 length equals 13 residues. Germline V CDR1 and CDR2: MGHRA, YSYEKL. The CDR3 loop is CASSQVGLTGYTF. CDR3 sequence (DNA): TGCGCCAGCAGCCAAGTGGGACTTACTGGCTACACCTTC.

The chain joins TRBV29-1 to TRBJ2-5; D perhaps matches TRBD2 (7 bases). In germline, CDR1 is SQVTM, CDR2 ANQGSEA. V was clipped by 6 bases and J by 2 bases, with 13 bases between them. This CDR3 comprises 13 residues. The CDR3 loop reads CSVPEGGQETQYF. The CDR3 coding sequence is TGCAGCGTACCTGAGGGGGGGCAAGAGACCCAGTACTTC.

The chain couples TRBV20-1 to TRBJ2-3; D might be TRBD2 (6 bases). The germline V and J ends were trimmed by 2 bases and 2 bases, with 14 bases remaining between them. The CDR3 totals 15 residues. Germline V gene lookup returns CDR1 DFQATT and CDR2 SNEGSKA (reference sequence). CDR3 region: CSARSGDFPTDTQYF. CDR3 nucleotide sequence: TGCAGTGCTAGATCCGGGGACTTCCCCACAGATACGCAGTATTTT.

The genes are TRBV29-1 and TRBJ2-1; unclear D gene. The V end lost 6 bases, the J end lost 6 bases, and 15 bases lay between the germline ends. The CDR3 totals 13 residues. In germline, CDR1 is SQVTM, CDR2 ANQGSEA. Here the CDR3 reads CSVRIEDPNEQFF. Here the CDR3 DNA reads TGCAGCGTCCGCATAGAGGACCCCAATGAGCAGTTCTTC.

The chain uses TRBV7-2 and TRBJ1-1, with 8 bases lining up with TRBD1. This CDR3 is 15 amino acids long. Per germline, CDR1 SGHTA and CDR2 FQGNSA. J gave up 7 bases and V 2 bases, and 9 bases lay outside the gene matches. CDR3 protein: CASSLNAGGAGEAFF. In nucleotides, the CDR3 is TGTGCCAGCAGCTTAAACGCAGGGGGCGCGGGTGAAGCTTTCTTT.

This rearrangement joins TRBV10-3 to TRBJ2-7; 8 bases line up with TRBD1. The J segment lost 3 bases and the V segment lost 3 bases, leaving 10 bases of the junction unmatched. There are 16 residues in the CDR3. Germline CDR1 ENHRY, CDR2 SYGVKD. Written as DNA, the CDR3 is TGTGCCATCAGTGAAGAGGGACAGGCCGGGATCTACGAGCAGTACTTC. Protein product: CAISEEGQAGIYEQYF.

The chain recombines TRBV20-1 with TRBJ2-7; perhaps D is TRBD1 or TRBD2 (5 bases each). Germline CDR1 and CDR2: DFQATT and SNEGSKA (reference sequence). The V end was cut by 5 bases, the J end by 0 bases, with 14 bases between. The CDR3 extends over 14 amino acids. The CDR3 DNA is TGCAGTGCTCCGAGGGGCAGGGTCTCCTACGAGCAGTACTTC. Its protein product is CSAPRGRVSYEQYF.

The J gene is TRBJ1-6, the V gene TRBV9; possibly TRBD1 for D (5 bases). Germline V CDR1 and CDR2: SGDLS, YYNGEE. V gave up 6 bases and J gave up 7 bases, with 17 bases separating them. CDR3 length: 15 residues. CDR3 coding DNA: TGTGCCAGCACTGCAGGTGGGGGAGGAAATTCACCCCTCCACTTT. Amino acids: CASTAGGGGNSPLHF.

There are a few counts of this clonotype. V and J are TRBV7-2 and TRBJ2-3; no reliable D call. Trimming shortened V by 3 bases and J by 0 bases, and 10 bases separated the two germline ends. Germline values: CDR1 SGHTA, CDR2 FQGNSA. The CDR3 contains 15 residues. DNA for the CDR3: TGTGCCAGCAGCTTTTCGGGCCACAGCACAGATACGCAGTATTTT. Protein product: CASSFSGHSTDTQYF.

The chain has TRBV5-1 and TRBJ2-1; D gene unclear. This CDR3 is built from 13 residues. Trimming took off 2 bases at V and 3 bases at J, with 6 bases between the two ends. Germline CDR1 SGHRS, CDR2 YFSETQ. This CDR3 is CASSFYSYNEQFF. The CDR3 bases are TGCGCCAGCAGCTTTTATAGCTACAATGAGCAGTTCTTC. Based on the CDR3 plus reference TRBV5-1 and TRBJ2-1, the full variable domain is KAGVTQTPRYLIKTRGQQVTLSCSPISGHRSVSWYQQTPGQGLQFLFEYFSETQRNKGNFPGRFSGRQFSNSRSEMNVSTLELGDSALYLCASSFYSYNEQFFGPGTRLTVL.

This clonotype showed up just a few times. The V and J genes are TRBV20-1 and TRBJ2-1; D tentatively fits TRBD1 or TRBD2 (5 bases each). Looked up from germline, CDR1 is DFQATT and CDR2 is SNEGSKA (reference sequence). V was clipped by 0 bases and J by 8 bases, with 8 bases between them. This CDR3 has 12 amino acids. Written as DNA, the CDR3 is TGCAGTGCTAGAGATGGGGGATATGAGCAGTTCTTC. Translated, it gives CSARDGGYEQFF.

This clonotype was found a few times. The chain combines TRBV28 with TRBJ2-3, with TRBD1 as a possible D gene (5 bases). The CDR3 runs to 15 residues. CDR1 is MDHEN and CDR2 is SYDVKM in the germline V gene. The V and J ends lost 6 bases and 2 bases respectively, with 15 bases between them. The CDR3 nucleotides read TGTGCCAGCAGCGAGTGGGGCAGAAACACAGATACGCAGTATTTT. Residues: CASSEWGRNTDTQYF.